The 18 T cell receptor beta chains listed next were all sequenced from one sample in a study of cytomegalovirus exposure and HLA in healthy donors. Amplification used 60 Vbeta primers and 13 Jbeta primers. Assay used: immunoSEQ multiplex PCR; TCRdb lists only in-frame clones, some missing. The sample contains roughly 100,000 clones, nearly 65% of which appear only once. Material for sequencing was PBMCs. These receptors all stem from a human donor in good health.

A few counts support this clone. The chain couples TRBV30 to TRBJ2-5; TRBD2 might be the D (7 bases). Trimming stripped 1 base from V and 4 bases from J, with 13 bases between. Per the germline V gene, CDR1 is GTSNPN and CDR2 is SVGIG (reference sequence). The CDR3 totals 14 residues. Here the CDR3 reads CAWSGRGGPETQYF. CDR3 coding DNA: TGTGCCTGGAGTGGAAGGGGGGGCCCAGAGACCCAGTACTTC.

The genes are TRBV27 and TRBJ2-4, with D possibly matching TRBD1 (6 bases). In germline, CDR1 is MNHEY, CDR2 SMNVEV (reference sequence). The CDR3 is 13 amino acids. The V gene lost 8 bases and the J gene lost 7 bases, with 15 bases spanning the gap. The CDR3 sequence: CASRDRLKNIQYF. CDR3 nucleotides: TGTGCCAGCCGCGACAGGTTAAAGAACATTCAGTACTTC.

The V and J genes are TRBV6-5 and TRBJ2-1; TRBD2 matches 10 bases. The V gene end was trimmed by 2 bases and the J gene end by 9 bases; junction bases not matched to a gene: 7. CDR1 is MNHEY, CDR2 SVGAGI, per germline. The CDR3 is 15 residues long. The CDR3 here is CASSYVTSGEGEQFF. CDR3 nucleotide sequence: TGTGCCAGCAGTTACGTAACTAGCGGGGAAGGTGAGCAGTTCTTC.

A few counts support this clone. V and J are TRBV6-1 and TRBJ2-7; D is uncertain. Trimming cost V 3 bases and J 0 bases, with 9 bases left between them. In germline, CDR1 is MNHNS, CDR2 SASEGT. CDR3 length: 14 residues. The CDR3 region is CASSERGSSYEQYF. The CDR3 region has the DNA TGTGCCAGCAGTGAGCGCGGCAGCTCCTACGAGCAGTACTTC.

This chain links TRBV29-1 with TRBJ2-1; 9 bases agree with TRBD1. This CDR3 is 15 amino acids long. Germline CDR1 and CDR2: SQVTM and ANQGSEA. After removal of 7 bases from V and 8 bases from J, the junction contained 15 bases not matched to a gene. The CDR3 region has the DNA TGCAGCGCGCCAAATCAACAGGGGGCATTGTATGAGCAGTTCTTC. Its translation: CSAPNQQGALYEQFF.

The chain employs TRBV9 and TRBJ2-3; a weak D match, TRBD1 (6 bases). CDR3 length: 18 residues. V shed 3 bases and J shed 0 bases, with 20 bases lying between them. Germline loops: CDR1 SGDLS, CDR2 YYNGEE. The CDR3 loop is CASSDLTSAGASTDTQYF. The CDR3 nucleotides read TGTGCCAGCAGCGACCTCACCTCAGCAGGGGCGAGCACAGATACGCAGTATTTT.

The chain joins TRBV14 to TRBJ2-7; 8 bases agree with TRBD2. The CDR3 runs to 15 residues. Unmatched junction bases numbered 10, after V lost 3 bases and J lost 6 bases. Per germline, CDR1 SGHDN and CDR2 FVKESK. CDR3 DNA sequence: TGTGCCAGCAGCCATGAACTAGCGGCCGGCGCCGAGCAGTACTTC. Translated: CASSHELAAGAEQYF.

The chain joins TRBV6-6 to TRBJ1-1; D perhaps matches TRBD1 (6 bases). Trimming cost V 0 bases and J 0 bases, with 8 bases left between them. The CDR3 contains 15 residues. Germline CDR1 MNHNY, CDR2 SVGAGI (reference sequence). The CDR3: CASSYSGAMNTEAFF. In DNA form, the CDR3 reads TGTGCCAGCAGTTACTCGGGGGCGATGAACACTGAAGCTTTCTTT.

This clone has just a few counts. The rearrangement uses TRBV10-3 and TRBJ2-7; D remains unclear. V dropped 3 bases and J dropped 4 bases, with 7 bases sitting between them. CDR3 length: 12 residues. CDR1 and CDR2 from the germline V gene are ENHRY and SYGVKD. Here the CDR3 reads CAISDLLYEQYF. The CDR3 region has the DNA TGTGCCATCAGTGACCTTTTGTACGAGCAGTACTTC.

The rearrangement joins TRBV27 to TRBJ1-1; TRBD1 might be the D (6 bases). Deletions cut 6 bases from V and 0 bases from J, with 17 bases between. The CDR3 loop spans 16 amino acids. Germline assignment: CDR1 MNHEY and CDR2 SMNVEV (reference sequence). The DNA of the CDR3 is TGTGCCAGCAGCAGGGGACGGCAATCCTTGAACACTGAAGCTTTCTTT. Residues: CASSRGRQSLNTEAFF.

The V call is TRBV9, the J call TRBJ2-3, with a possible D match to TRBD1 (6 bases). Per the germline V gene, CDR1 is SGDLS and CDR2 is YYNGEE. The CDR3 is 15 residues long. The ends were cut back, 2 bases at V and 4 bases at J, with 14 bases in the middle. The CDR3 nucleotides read TGTGCCAGCAGCGTGAGTACAGGGACGCCAGATACGCAGTATTTT. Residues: CASSVSTGTPDTQYF.

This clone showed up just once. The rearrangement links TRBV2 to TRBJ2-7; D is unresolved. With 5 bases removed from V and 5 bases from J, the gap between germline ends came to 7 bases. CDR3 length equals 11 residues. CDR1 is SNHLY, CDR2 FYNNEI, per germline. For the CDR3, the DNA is TGTGCCAGCAGTCCCCGGGACGAGCAGTACTTC. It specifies CASSPRDEQYF.

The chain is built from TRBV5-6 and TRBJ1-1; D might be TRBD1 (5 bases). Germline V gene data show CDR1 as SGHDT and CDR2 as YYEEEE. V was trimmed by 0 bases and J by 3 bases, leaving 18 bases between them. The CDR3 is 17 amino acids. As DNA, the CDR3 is TGTGCCAGCAGCTTGGAAGTGGGTGGGGCCTGGGACACTGAAGCTTTCTTT. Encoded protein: CASSLEVGGAWDTEAFF.

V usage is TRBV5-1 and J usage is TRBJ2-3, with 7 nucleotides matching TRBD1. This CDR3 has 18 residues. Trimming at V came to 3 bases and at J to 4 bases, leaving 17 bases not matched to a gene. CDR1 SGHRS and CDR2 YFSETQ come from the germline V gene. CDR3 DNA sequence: TGCGCCAGCAGCTCATCCAAAACAGGGGTTGTATTGTCAGATACGCAGTATTTT. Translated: CASSSSKTGVVLSDTQYF.

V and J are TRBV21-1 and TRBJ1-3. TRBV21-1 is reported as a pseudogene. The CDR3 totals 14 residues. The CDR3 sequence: CASSNTDSGNTIYF. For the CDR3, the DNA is TGTGCCAGCAGCAACACTGACTCTGGAAACACCATATATTTT.

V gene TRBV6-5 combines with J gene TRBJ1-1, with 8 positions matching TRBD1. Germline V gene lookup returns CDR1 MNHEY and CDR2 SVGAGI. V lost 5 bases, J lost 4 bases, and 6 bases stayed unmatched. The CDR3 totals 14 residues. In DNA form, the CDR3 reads TGTGCCAGCAGTCACGACAGGGGACGCACTGAAGCTTTCTTT. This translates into CASSHDRGRTEAFF.

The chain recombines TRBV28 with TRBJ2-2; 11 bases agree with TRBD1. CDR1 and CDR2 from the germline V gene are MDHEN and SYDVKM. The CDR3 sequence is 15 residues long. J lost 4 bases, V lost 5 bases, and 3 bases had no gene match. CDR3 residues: CASSPGTGGTGELFF. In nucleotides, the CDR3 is TGTGCCAGCAGTCCAGGGACAGGGGGCACCGGGGAGCTGTTTTTT.

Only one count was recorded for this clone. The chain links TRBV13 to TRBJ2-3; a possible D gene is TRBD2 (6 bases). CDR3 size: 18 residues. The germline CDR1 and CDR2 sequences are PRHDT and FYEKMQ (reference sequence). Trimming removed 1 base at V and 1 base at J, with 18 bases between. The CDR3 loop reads CASSLVSLASDRTDTQYF. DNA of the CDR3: TGTGCCAGCAGCTTAGTTAGCTTGGCTAGCGATCGCACAGATACGCAGTATTTT.